This TCR beta chain comes out of a study of T-cell reconstitution after alpha-beta-depleted transplantation in children listed by TCRdb under 2016. Broadly, across the study: T-cell immune reconstitution after TCRalphabeta/CD19-depleted allogeneic hematopoietic cell transplantation in children was quantitatively tracked in the study by means of TCR repertoire profiling.

Library preparation employed PCR. Instrument used: Illumina HiSeq 2500. TCR libraries were prepared with molecular barcoding, using unique molecular identifiers to normalize TCRbeta repertoire quantification. TCRdb reworked the public reads: Q25 trimming with fastp, MiXCR clone assembly, productive beta chains retained. A single entry per CDR3 protein holds the most common genes and DNA from its merged rows. The sample table holds roughly 300,000 distinct CDR3 sequences, of which around 9.6% were seen once. Over 9.5% of the sample is taken by the ten largest. This clonotype was counted a few times. Its antigen remains unidentified. No base qualities exist here, and no much larger clone lies one base off it. Counted from cysteine to phenylalanine, this CDR3 has 17 amino acids. Left in the record is the CDR3 DNA by itself, 51 bases read in frame from the first base. V has 6 bases trimmed and J has 7 bases trimmed; junction bases matching no gene number 12. Via the germline V gene, CDR1 is ENHRY and CDR2 SYGVKD.

Here the chain combines TRBV10-3 and TRBJ2-3; 14 bases in the junction line up with TRBD2. Sequenced material: PBMCs from the stem cell graft donor, taken from the stem cell graft. The receptor's source is a human donor who donated a stem cell graft to a child with SCID. The CDR3 region has the sequence CAIRGLAGGGQRYTQYF. The nucleotide sequence is TGTGCCATCAGAGGACTAGCGGGGGGCGGACAAAGGTATACGCAGTATTTT.